The clone carrying this T cell receptor (beta chain) was seen only a few times. These data originate in a study of shared clonotypes between healthy human individuals. Study background: The plates for each donor numbered three CD4 naive, three CD4 memory, two CD8 naive and one CD8 memory.

CDR3 length: 14 residues. Germline V gene sequence: CDR1 SGHNT, CDR2 YYREEE (reference sequence). V lost 0 bases to trimming and J lost 4 bases, with 7 bases between them. In the authors' methods: Quality scores were absent from the junction-only immunoSEQ sequences, so filtering differed. Only in-frame clones appear in the TCRdb table, and some are missing; sequencing was by immunoSEQ multiplex PCR. The V and J calls and clone size come from that table; D and trimming were worked out from the DNA. The sample gives 2 million to 2.5 million clones, almost 96% of which show up once; roughly 0.13% is in the top ten.

The receptor's source is a man aged 18-30 years in good health. The sample taken for sequencing was naive CD4+ T cells sorted from blood. Subset here: CD45RA+ positively selected. This chain connects TRBV5-4 to TRBJ2-2; the D is unclear. The CDR3 reads CASSLDSPTGELFF. Written as DNA, the CDR3 is TGTGCCAGCAGCTTGGACAGTCCCACCGGGGAGCTGTTTTTT.